A selection of T cell receptor beta chains follows, all from one sample in a study of cytomegalovirus exposure and HLA in healthy donors. Using immunoSEQ multiplex PCR, the repertoire was profiled, and TCRdb retains in-frame clones only, with some absent. Here the sample spans roughly 140,000 clones, roughly 82% being singletons. The source material was PBMCs. The origin of the receptors is a man in his thirties or forties in good health and CMV-seropositive. CDR3s include the opening cysteine and the closing phenylalanine or tryptophan. The order of the fields is clone size, D gene, J gene, V gene, CDR3 protein, CDR3 DNA. D genes are given only for firm matches. Some rows mark clone size as missing; the rest say once, few, many or name a class of expanded clone.

>few|-|TRBJ1-1|TRBV10-2
CASSTNDGTEAFF
TGCGCCAGCAGTACAAATGATGGTACTGAAGCTTTCTTT
>-|-|TRBJ2-3|TRBV7-6
CASSEWLGADTDTQYF
TGTGCCAGCAGCGAATGGCTAGGCGCAGACACAGATACGCAGTATTTT
>-|-|TRBJ2-1|TRBV19
CASKQESSYNEQFF
TGTGCCAGCAAACAGGAGAGCTCCTACAATGAGCAGTTCTTC
>-|-|TRBJ1-3|TRBV13
CASSLISSGNTIYF
TGTGCCAGCAGCTTAATTAGCTCTGGAAACACCATATATTTT
>-|-|TRBJ1-1|TRBV6-5
CASSYRGGYSEAFF
TGTGCCAGCAGTTATCGAGGCGGCTACTCTGAAGCTTTCTTT
>few|TRBD2|TRBJ2-5|TRBV19
CASSIGLAGGRETQYF
TGTGCCAGTAGTATAGGCCTAGCGGGGGGGCGTGAGACCCAGTACTTC
>-|-|TRBJ1-3|TRBV4-1
CASHQGEGSGDTIYF
TGCGCCAGCCACCAAGGGGAGGGTAGTGGAGACACCATATATTTT
>few|TRBD2|TRBJ2-5|TRBV28
CASSSILAGGKETQYF
TGTGCCAGCAGTTCCATCTTAGCGGGGGGTAAAGAGACCCAGTACTTC
>-|-|TRBJ1-6|TRBV2
CASLTGTFSYNSPLHF
TGTGCCAGCCTGACAGGAACCTTTTCCTATAATTCACCCCTCCACTTT
>-|TRBD1|TRBJ1-2|TRBV7-8
CASSLVLGSSGTGPLANYGYTF
TGTGCCAGCAGCTTAGTGCTGGGGTCAAGCGGGACAGGCCCCTTAGCTAACTATGGCTACACCTTC
>few|-|TRBJ2-5|TRBV6-6
CASSTALTNWRDQYF
TGTGCCAGCAGTACGGCCCTGACAAACTGGCGGGACCAGTACTTC
>once|-|TRBJ2-3|TRBV10-3
CAISGRERQDTQYF
TGTGCCATCAGTGGACGGGAGCGTCAAGATACGCAGTATTTT
>once|TRBD2|TRBJ2-5|TRBV19
CASRGLAGSRETQYF
TGTGCCAGTAGAGGACTAGCGGGGTCTAGGGAGACCCAGTACTTC
>-|-|TRBJ2-2|TRBV19
CASTPTGLTGELFF
TGTGCCAGTACCCCGACAGGTCTCACCGGGGAGCTGTTTTTT
>-|TRBD2|TRBJ2-5|TRBV13
CASRSGASGIQETQYF
TGTGCCAGCAGGTCTGGGGCTAGCGGGATCCAAGAGACCCAGTACTTC
>-|-|TRBJ2-5|TRBV6-1
CASSASGIWQETQYF
TGTGCCAGCAGTGCCTCCGGGATCTGGCAAGAGACCCAGTACTTC
>-|-|TRBJ2-3|TRBV5-8
CASSQIGYAGSSDTQYF
TGTGCCAGCAGCCAGATTGGGTATGCGGGATCGTCAGATACGCAGTATTTT
>-|-|TRBJ1-1|TRBV11-2
CASSFLPRGPALEAFF
TGTGCCAGCAGCTTCCTCCCCCGGGGTCCGGCGTTGGAAGCTTTCTTT
>-|TRBD2|TRBJ2-3|TRBV9
CASSARGGPPQYF
TGTGCCAGCAGCGCGCGCGGGGGACCGCCGCAGTATTTT
>-|-|TRBJ2-5|TRBV6-5
CASSYGQGRVETQYF
TGTGCCAGCAGTTACGGCCAGGGTCGAGTGGAGACCCAGTACTTC
>once|TRBD1|TRBJ2-1|TRBV15
CATSTDRAPLNEQFF
TGTGCCACCAGCACGGACAGGGCCCCCCTCAATGAGCAGTTCTTC
>few|-|TRBJ2-6|TRBV7-2
CASSLASSGANVLTF
TGTGCCAGCAGCTTAGCGAGCTCTGGGGCCAACGTCCTGACTTTC
>-|TRBD2|TRBJ2-7|TRBV11-2
CASTAGGGDYEQYF
TGTGCCAGCACGGCCGGCGGGGGGGATTACGAGCAGTACTTC
>-|TRBD1|TRBJ2-2|TRBV29-1
CSVEHGTGATGELFF
TGCAGCGTTGAACATGGGACAGGGGCCACCGGGGAGCTGTTTTTT
>-|TRBD1|TRBJ1-5|TRBV6-5
CASRQGAQPQHF
TGTGCCAGCAGGCAGGGGGCACAGCCCCAGCATTTT
>-|TRBD2|TRBJ2-1|TRBV30
CAWSRPAGNLCLF
TGTGCCTGGAGCCGGCCAGCGGGGAACCTGTGTCTCTTC
>many|-|TRBJ2-7|TRBV25-1
CASSESSGPYEQYF
TGTGCCAGCAGTGAATCGAGCGGCCCCTACGAGCAGTACTTC
>-|-|TRBJ1-1|TRBV7-2
CASSLGQISYTEAFF
TGTGCCAGCAGCTTAGGACAAATTTCATACACTGAAGCTTTCTTT
>once|-|TRBJ1-4|TRBV27
CASSSHYNEKLFF
TGTGCCAGCAGTTCCCACTATAATGAAAAACTGTTTTTT
>-|TRBD1|TRBJ2-1|TRBV6-5
CASGLQGAERNEQFF
TGTGCCAGCGGGCTACAGGGGGCGGAGAGGAATGAGCAGTTCTTC
>-|TRBD2|TRBJ2-7|TRBV6-6
CASSYLVLAGRREQYF
TGTGCCAGCAGTTATTTGGTCCTAGCGGGTAGAAGAGAGCAGTACTTC
>-|TRBD2|TRBJ2-7|TRBV5-6
CASSQGLAGAYEQYF
TGTGCCAGCAGCCAGGGACTAGCGGGAGCCTACGAGCAGTACTTC
>-|TRBD2|TRBJ2-3|TRBV18
CASSPGDYQGTQYF
TGTGCCAGCTCACCCGGGGACTACCAAGGAACGCAGTATTTT
>-|TRBD2|TRBJ2-1|TRBV18
CASSPPWTSGYNEQFF
TGTGCCAGCTCACCACCGTGGACTAGCGGTTACAATGAGCAGTTCTTC
>few|TRBD1|TRBJ2-1|TRBV6-4
CASSQQETGHVLFF
TGTGCCAGCAGTCAACAAGAGACAGGGCACGTACTGTTCTTC
>-|TRBD1|TRBJ1-4|TRBV7-8
CASRPRDRGRRTNEKLFF
TGTGCCAGCAGGCCCCGGGACAGGGGGCGCCGGACTAATGAAAAACTGTTTTTT
>-|TRBD1|TRBJ1-2|TRBV4-1
CASSQIRPGQAFYGYTF
TGCGCCAGCAGCCAAATAAGACCTGGACAGGCCTTCTATGGCTACACCTTC
>-|-|TRBJ2-6|TRBV18
CASSLTALLLSGANGLTF
TGTGCCAGCTCGCTGACAGCGCTTCTCCTCTCTGGGGCCAACGGCCTGACTTTC
>once|-|TRBJ2-7|TRBV29-1
CSVTGTEYEQYF
TGCAGCGTGACCGGGACTGAGTACGAGCAGTACTTC
>-|-|TRBJ2-2|TRBV4-1
CASSPNTNTGELFF
TGCGCCAGCAGCCCCAACACCAACACCGGGGAGCTGTTTTTT
>-|-|TRBJ2-4|TRBV5-6
CASAGPENSQYF
TGTGCCAGCGCAGGGCCAGAAAACAGTCAGTACTTC
>-|-|TRBJ1-5|TRBV13
CASRRGGSNQPQHF
TGTGCCAGCAGACGAGGGGGTAGCAATCAGCCCCAGCATTTT
>-|TRBD2|TRBJ2-5|TRBV29-1
CSVEGTGGRGSGTQYF
TGCAGCGTTGAAGGGACGGGTGGGAGGGGTTCAGGGACCCAGTACTTC
>-|TRBD1|TRBJ1-2|TRBV19
CASRLAGGGGGYTF
TGTGCCAGTAGGTTGGCAGGGGGAGGTGGTGGCTACACCTTC
>once|-|TRBJ2-5|TRBV28
CASSLGEETQYF
TGTGCCAGCAGTTTAGGGGAGGAGACCCAGTACTTC